This TCR beta chain was sequenced during a study of response to subunit inactivated influenza vaccine. General study results and limits: T cells newly recruited by each seasonal influenza vaccination are few, the authors suggested.

TCRdb recomputed calls from the RT-PCR reads with MiXCR, one row per CDR3 protein. The repertoire holds hundreds of thousands of distinct CDR3 sequences, 20% to 25% seen once, with approximately 10% in the top ten. As to this clonotype: The antigen is undetermined.

V was trimmed by 4 bases and J by 6 bases, leaving 16 bases between them. The CDR3 runs to 15 residues. Germline CDR1 and CDR2: SGHRS and YFSETQ. The starting material was PBMCs from blood, obtained less than 22 months after vaccination. The chain is built from TRBV5-1 and TRBJ2-2; tentatively, D is TRBD1 (6 bases). The clonotype originates from a man between 50 and 75 years old who received an inactivated influenza vaccine. The DNA of the CDR3 is TGCGCCAGCAGCCTAGGACAGAAACGCCCCGGGGAGCTGTTTTTT. Translating gives CASSLGQKRPGELFF. Variable domain in full (rest from reference TRBV5-1 and TRBJ2-2): KAGVTQTPRYLIKTRGQQVTLSCSPISGHRSVSWYQQTPGQGLQFLFEYFSETQRNKGNFPGRFSGRQFSNSRSEMNVSTLELGDSALYLCASSLGQKRPGELFFGEGSRLTVL.